This T cell receptor (beta chain) derives from a study of CD8 T cells in ankylosing spondylitis. TCRdb re-derived calls from the 5' RACE reads in MiXCR, one entry per CDR3 protein. The data contain a few hundred thousand distinct CDR3 sequences, less than 10% of them singletons. Germline CDR1 reads DFQATT; CDR2 reads SNEGSKA (reference sequence). This CDR3 contains 14 residues. V was clipped by 5 bases and J by 2 bases, with 16 bases between them. Regarding the study as a whole: Previously reported in reactive arthritis synovial fluid and blood were some of the motif variants. A TCR beta motif made of roughly eight highly homologous variants seemed typical of ankylosing spondylitis blood.

For this clonotype: Its antigen is not identified.

Sequenced: blood, either unsorted or a sorted T cell fraction (not recorded which). The receptor was isolated from a male donor with ankylosing spondylitis. The genes are TRBV20-1 and TRBJ2-7; D is perhaps TRBD1 or TRBD2 (5 bases each). CDR3 DNA sequence: TGCAGTGCTTGGGACGGATTCTACCCCTACGAGCAGTACTTC. Residues: CSAWDGFYPYEQYF.